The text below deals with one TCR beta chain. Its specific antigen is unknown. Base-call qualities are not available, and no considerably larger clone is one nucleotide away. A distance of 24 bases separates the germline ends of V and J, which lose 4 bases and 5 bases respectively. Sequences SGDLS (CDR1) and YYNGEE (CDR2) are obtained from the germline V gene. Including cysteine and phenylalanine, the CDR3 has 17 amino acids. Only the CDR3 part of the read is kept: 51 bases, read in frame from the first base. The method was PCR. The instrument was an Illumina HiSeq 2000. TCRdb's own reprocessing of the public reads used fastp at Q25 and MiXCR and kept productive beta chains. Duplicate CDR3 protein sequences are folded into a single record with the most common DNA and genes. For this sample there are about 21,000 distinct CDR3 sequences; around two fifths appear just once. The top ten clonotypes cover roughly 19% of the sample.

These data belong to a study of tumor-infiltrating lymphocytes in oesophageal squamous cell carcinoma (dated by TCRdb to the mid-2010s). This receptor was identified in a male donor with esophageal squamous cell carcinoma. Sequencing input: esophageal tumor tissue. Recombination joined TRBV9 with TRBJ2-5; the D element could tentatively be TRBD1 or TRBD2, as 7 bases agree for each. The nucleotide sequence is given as TGTGCCAGCAGCCGCCCAGGTGGGAGGGGGCTGGGGGAGACCCAGTACTTC. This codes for CASSRPGGRGLGETQYF.